The rows below give T cell receptor beta chains drawn from one sample of a study of T cell responses to AZD1222 COVID-19 vaccine. Here immunoSEQ multiplex PCR was the method, and the copy in TCRdb shows in-frame clones only, minus some. The table has under 100,000 clones, 80% to 90% seen once; the top ten hold 9% to 13%. The sequenced sample was peripheral blood, obtained 28 days after the second AZD1222 dose. All receptors derive from an adult who received the AZD1222 COVID-19 vaccine. CDR3s include the opening cysteine and the closing phenylalanine or tryptophan. The order of the fields is D gene, V gene, J gene, clone size, CDR3 DNA, CDR3 protein. The D gene is left open where the match is weak. The listing skips clone size in some rows; elsewhere it reads once, few, many or a size class.

d_gene: .
v_gene: TRBV19
j_gene: TRBJ2-7
abundance: .
CDR3nt: TGTGCCAGTAGTATAGCCCCGACGAGCTCCTACGAGCAGTACTTC
CDR3aa: CASSIAPTSSYEQYF

d_gene: TRBD2
v_gene: TRBV5-4
j_gene: TRBJ2-3
abundance: few
CDR3nt: TGTGCCAGCAGCTTGGACGGGAGGGGAACAGATACGCAGTATTTT
CDR3aa: CASSLDGRGTDTQYF

d_gene: .
v_gene: TRBV18
j_gene: TRBJ1-1
abundance: .
CDR3nt: TGTGCCAGCTCACCACAAATGAGGGGCTCAGACACTGAAGCTTTCTTT
CDR3aa: CASSPQMRGSDTEAFF

d_gene: .
v_gene: TRBV28
j_gene: TRBJ1-2
abundance: .
CDR3nt: TGTGCCAGCAGTTTATTCTCAGCCTTTTACTACCCATACTCGAGGGGCTACACCTTC
CDR3aa: CASSLFSAFYYPYSRGYTF

d_gene: TRBD1
v_gene: TRBV10-3
j_gene: TRBJ2-7
abundance: once
CDR3nt: TGTGCCATCACCCCCCGACAGGGGTACGAGCAGTACTTC
CDR3aa: CAITPRQGYEQYF

d_gene: .
v_gene: TRBV11-3
j_gene: TRBJ2-2
abundance: .
CDR3nt: TGTGCCAGCAGCCCACGTCTGGAAAACGGGGAGCTGTTTTTT
CDR3aa: CASSPRLENGELFF

d_gene: .
v_gene: TRBV7-2
j_gene: TRBJ2-4
abundance: .
CDR3nt: TGTGCCAGCAGCCCCTCGGGATTTCTCAGGAGCATTCAGTACTTC
CDR3aa: CASSPSGFLRSIQYF

d_gene: .
v_gene: TRBV6-5
j_gene: TRBJ2-2
abundance: .
CDR3nt: TGTGCCAGCAGTTACTCGATACCGGGAGTGTTCGGGGAGCTGTTTTTT
CDR3aa: CASSYSIPGVFGELFF

d_gene: TRBD1
v_gene: TRBV28
j_gene: TRBJ1-5
abundance: .
CDR3nt: TGTGCCAGCAGACCGGACAGGGTAATTCTCAATCAGCCCCAGCATTTT
CDR3aa: CASRPDRVILNQPQHF

d_gene: TRBD1
v_gene: TRBV4-2
j_gene: TRBJ1-5
abundance: .
CDR3nt: TGTGCCAGCAGCCAAAAGCAGGGGGAAGATCAGCCCCAGCATTTT
CDR3aa: CASSQKQGEDQPQHF

d_gene: .
v_gene: TRBV24-1
j_gene: TRBJ2-7
abundance: .
CDR3nt: TGTGCCACCATTGGCGAGCAGTACTTC
CDR3aa: CATIGEQYF

d_gene: TRBD1
v_gene: TRBV9
j_gene: TRBJ2-7
abundance: .
CDR3nt: TGTGCCAGCAGCGTAGATGGGACAGAGTACGAGCAGTACTTC
CDR3aa: CASSVDGTEYEQYF

d_gene: .
v_gene: TRBV18
j_gene: TRBJ1-1
abundance: .
CDR3nt: TGTGCCAGCTCACCTAATTCTCGCTTGGGAGCTTTCTTT
CDR3aa: CASSPNSRLGAFF

d_gene: .
v_gene: TRBV6-2/TRBV6-3
j_gene: TRBJ2-5
abundance: .
CDR3nt: TGTGCCAGCAGTCCATACACACAGGGATTTCAAGAGACCCAGTACTTC
CDR3aa: CASSPYTQGFQETQYF

d_gene: TRBD2
v_gene: TRBV18
j_gene: TRBJ2-2
abundance: .
CDR3nt: TGTGCCAGCTCACTGGCTAGCGGGAACACCGGGGAGCTGTTTTTT
CDR3aa: CASSLASGNTGELFF

d_gene: .
v_gene: TRBV18
j_gene: TRBJ1-3
abundance: .
CDR3nt: TGTGCCAGCTCACCACCGACGCCGGACACCATATATTTT
CDR3aa: CASSPPTPDTIYF

d_gene: .
v_gene: TRBV6-5
j_gene: TRBJ2-5
abundance: .
CDR3nt: TGTGCCAGCAGTTCTAGGACAGGGAGGGGTAGTTCGTCCCAGTACTTC
CDR3aa: CASSSRTGRGSSSQYF

d_gene: .
v_gene: TRBV7-5
j_gene: TRBJ2-1
abundance: .
CDR3nt: TGTGCCAGAAGCTCCCTACTAGCGGGAGAACCTAAGAGCTCCTACAATGAGCAGTTCTTC
CDR3aa: CARSSLLAGEPKSSYNEQFF

d_gene: .
v_gene: TRBV7-8
j_gene: TRBJ2-5
abundance: .
CDR3nt: TGTGCCAGCAGCTTAGCCGGGACATATGGGGAGACCCAGTACTTC
CDR3aa: CASSLAGTYGETQYF

d_gene: TRBD2
v_gene: TRBV3-1/TRBV3-2
j_gene: TRBJ2-5
abundance: .
CDR3nt: TGTGCCAGCAGCCAAGTTGTACTAGCGGGACTACAAGAGACCCAGTACTTC
CDR3aa: CASSQVVLAGLQETQYF

d_gene: TRBD1
v_gene: TRBV29-1
j_gene: TRBJ1-4
abundance: .
CDR3nt: TGCAGCGTTGAAGATCGAGTCAGGGGGGGTGAAAAACTGTTTTTT
CDR3aa: CSVEDRVRGGEKLFF

d_gene: .
v_gene: TRBV27
j_gene: TRBJ2-7
abundance: .
CDR3nt: TGTGCCAGCAGTACACGGGAGTCCTACGAGCAGTACTTC
CDR3aa: CASSTRESYEQYF

d_gene: TRBD2
v_gene: TRBV5-6
j_gene: TRBJ2-3
abundance: .
CDR3nt: TGTGCCGGGAGGACTAGCGGGAGCACAGATACGCAGTATTTT
CDR3aa: CAGRTSGSTDTQYF

d_gene: TRBD2
v_gene: TRBV11-3
j_gene: TRBJ2-1
abundance: .
CDR3nt: TGTGCCAGCAGCTCCCGCACTAGCGGGGGGGTCAATGAGCAGTTCTTC
CDR3aa: CASSSRTSGGVNEQFF

d_gene: TRBD1
v_gene: TRBV3-1/TRBV3-2
j_gene: TRBJ1-1
abundance: once
CDR3nt: TGTGCCAGCAGCCAACGGAACGGACGGACAGGCAACACTGAAGCTTTCTTT
CDR3aa: CASSQRNGRTGNTEAFF

d_gene: .
v_gene: TRBV28
j_gene: TRBJ1-2
abundance: .
CDR3nt: TGTGCCAGCAGAACTGGAGGGAGTACAGCTAACTATGGCTACACCTTC
CDR3aa: CASRTGGSTANYGYTF

d_gene: TRBD1
v_gene: TRBV2
j_gene: TRBJ1-5
abundance: .
CDR3nt: TGTGCCAGCAGTGCGGAGACAGGGTTACGGCCCCAGCATTTT
CDR3aa: CASSAETGLRPQHF

d_gene: TRBD2
v_gene: TRBV11-3
j_gene: TRBJ2-1
abundance: few
CDR3nt: TGTGCCAGCAGCTTAAGACTCCTAGCGGGGGGGCCCAATGAGCAGTTCTTC
CDR3aa: CASSLRLLAGGPNEQFF

d_gene: .
v_gene: TRBV4-3
j_gene: TRBJ2-7
abundance: .
CDR3nt: TGCGCCAGCAGCCAAGATTGGCCAGGGCCTACCTACGAGCAGTACTTC
CDR3aa: CASSQDWPGPTYEQYF

d_gene: .
v_gene: TRBV19
j_gene: TRBJ2-1
abundance: .
CDR3nt: TGTGCCAGTAGTATGTCGGCAAACTCCTACAATGAGCAGTTCTTC
CDR3aa: CASSMSANSYNEQFF

d_gene: .
v_gene: TRBV2
j_gene: TRBJ1-1
abundance: .
CDR3nt: TGTGCCAGCGCCGACAGTTACACTGAAGCTTTCTTT
CDR3aa: CASADSYTEAFF

d_gene: .
v_gene: TRBV5-1
j_gene: TRBJ2-1
abundance: .
CDR3nt: TGCGCCAGCAGCTGGACCCCCAGCAGGGATGGTGAGCAGTTCTTC
CDR3aa: CASSWTPSRDGEQFF

d_gene: .
v_gene: TRBV7-2
j_gene: TRBJ1-6
abundance: .
CDR3nt: TGTGCCAGCAGCTTAGGAGCAGCGAAAAATTCACCCCTCCACTTT
CDR3aa: CASSLGAAKNSPLHF

d_gene: .
v_gene: TRBV18
j_gene: TRBJ1-2
abundance: .
CDR3nt: TGTGCCAGCTCACGCTACGCAGCGCATGGCTACACCTTC
CDR3aa: CASSRYAAHGYTF

d_gene: .
v_gene: TRBV28
j_gene: TRBJ2-3
abundance: .
CDR3nt: TGTGCCAGCAGTTCCGGGTCCGATACGCAGTATTTT
CDR3aa: CASSSGSDTQYF

d_gene: TRBD1
v_gene: TRBV5-1
j_gene: TRBJ1-1
abundance: few
CDR3nt: TGCGCCAGCAGCTTGGGGGACAGCTTTACCATGTCCACTGAAGCTTTCTTT
CDR3aa: CASSLGDSFTMSTEAFF

d_gene: .
v_gene: TRBV6-4
j_gene: TRBJ1-4
abundance: few
CDR3nt: TGTGCCAGCAGTGACTCGATAAACTTCCCCCGTAATGAAAAACTGTTTTTT
CDR3aa: CASSDSINFPRNEKLFF

d_gene: .
v_gene: TRBV19
j_gene: TRBJ1-3
abundance: .
CDR3nt: TGTGCCAGTAGTATTTCGGGTCTCTCTGGAAACACCATATATTTT
CDR3aa: CASSISGLSGNTIYF

d_gene: TRBD2
v_gene: TRBV27
j_gene: TRBJ2-2
abundance: .
CDR3nt: TGTGCCAGCAGATCGAGCGGGGGGTCAACGAACACCGGGGAGCTGTTTTTT
CDR3aa: CASRSSGGSTNTGELFF

d_gene: TRBD2
v_gene: TRBV7-2
j_gene: TRBJ2-1
abundance: once
CDR3nt: TGTGCCAGCAGTACTCGCGGCGGGAGGGCCACCAATGAGCAGTTCTTC
CDR3aa: CASSTRGGRATNEQFF

d_gene: .
v_gene: TRBV6-5
j_gene: TRBJ1-2
abundance: .
CDR3nt: TGTGCCAGCAGATCGGGGATCTATGGCTACACCTTC
CDR3aa: CASRSGIYGYTF

d_gene: TRBD2
v_gene: TRBV20-1
j_gene: TRBJ2-2
abundance: .
CDR3nt: TGCAGTGCTAGTAGGCTAGCGGGGGGTGCCGGGGAGCTGTTTTTT
CDR3aa: CSASRLAGGAGELFF

d_gene: TRBD1
v_gene: TRBV28
j_gene: TRBJ1-5
abundance: .
CDR3nt: TGTGCCAGCAAGGAGGACAGGGCGCAGCCCCAGCATTTT
CDR3aa: CASKEDRAQPQHF

d_gene: TRBD1
v_gene: TRBV3-1/TRBV3-2
j_gene: TRBJ2-7
abundance: .
CDR3nt: TGTGCCAGCAGCTGGGGACAGGGAGACGAGCAGTACTTC
CDR3aa: CASSWGQGDEQYF

d_gene: TRBD2
v_gene: TRBV11-3
j_gene: TRBJ2-3
abundance: .
CDR3nt: TGTGCCAGCAGCACCAAGACACTAGCGGGAGATACGCAGTATTTT
CDR3aa: CASSTKTLAGDTQYF

d_gene: .
v_gene: TRBV18
j_gene: TRBJ1-5
abundance: .
CDR3nt: TGTGCCAGCTCACCAGGGTCTAATCAGCCCCAGCATTTT
CDR3aa: CASSPGSNQPQHF

d_gene: .
v_gene: TRBV7-9
j_gene: TRBJ2-2
abundance: .
CDR3nt: TGTGCCAGCAGCTTAAGGGAGGGGGAAATGACCGGGGAGCTGTTTTTT
CDR3aa: CASSLREGEMTGELFF

d_gene: TRBD2
v_gene: TRBV5-1
j_gene: TRBJ2-5
abundance: .
CDR3nt: TGCGCCAGCAGCGTGGGACTAGCGGGAGCAGAGACCCAGTACTTC
CDR3aa: CASSVGLAGAETQYF

d_gene: .
v_gene: TRBV3-1/TRBV3-2
j_gene: TRBJ2-2
abundance: .
CDR3nt: TGTGCCAGCAGCCAGCAGGGGCAGGGGGAGCTGTTTTTT
CDR3aa: CASSQQGQGELFF

d_gene: .
v_gene: TRBV28
j_gene: TRBJ1-2
abundance: .
CDR3nt: TGTGCCAGCAGTTTAAACCATAAACCGGGCGCCGATGGCTACACCTTC
CDR3aa: CASSLNHKPGADGYTF

d_gene: TRBD2
v_gene: TRBV6-1
j_gene: TRBJ2-1
abundance: once
CDR3nt: TGTGCCAGCAGTGAAGTGATAGCGGGAGTCGGGGAGCAGTTCTTC
CDR3aa: CASSEVIAGVGEQFF

d_gene: TRBD1
v_gene: TRBV18
j_gene: TRBJ1-1
abundance: .
CDR3nt: TGTGCCAGCTCACCGGGACAGGACACTGAAGCTTTCTTT
CDR3aa: CASSPGQDTEAFF

d_gene: .
v_gene: TRBV27
j_gene: TRBJ1-1
abundance: .
CDR3nt: TGTGCCAGCAGACGTGGCGATTGGACTGAAGCTTTCTTT
CDR3aa: CASRRGDWTEAFF

d_gene: .
v_gene: TRBV6-5
j_gene: TRBJ1-3
abundance: .
CDR3nt: TGTGCCAGCAGAACCCTGAACTCTGGAAACACCATATATTTT
CDR3aa: CASRTLNSGNTIYF

d_gene: TRBD2
v_gene: TRBV5-1
j_gene: TRBJ2-5
abundance: .
CDR3nt: TGCGCCAGCAGCCCAAGCGGGACGGACATGGAGACCCAGTACTTC
CDR3aa: CASSPSGTDMETQYF

d_gene: .
v_gene: TRBV27
j_gene: TRBJ2-3
abundance: .
CDR3nt: TGTGCCAGCAGTTTGTGGACTACTAGCACAGATACGCAGTATTTT
CDR3aa: CASSLWTTSTDTQYF

d_gene: TRBD1
v_gene: TRBV6-5
j_gene: TRBJ1-5
abundance: .
CDR3nt: TGTGCCAGCAGGGGGGACAGCCTAATCGTGCCCCAGCATTTT
CDR3aa: CASRGDSLIVPQHF

d_gene: .
v_gene: TRBV5-1
j_gene: TRBJ2-5
abundance: .
CDR3nt: TGCGCCAGCAGCTTGGTTGTGGGTCTTTCAATGGGGCAAGAGACCCAGTACTTC
CDR3aa: CASSLVVGLSMGQETQYF

d_gene: .
v_gene: TRBV10-2
j_gene: TRBJ2-1
abundance: .
CDR3nt: TGCGCCAGCAGCGAGCGCGGAGCCCGTCTCCCCAATGAGCAGTTCTTC
CDR3aa: CASSERGARLPNEQFF